Shown below are 11 T cell receptor beta chains from a single sample sequenced in a study of blood T cell repertoires in COVID-19. Sequenced by immunoSEQ multiplex PCR; TCRdb stores in-frame clones only, minus some. This table has roughly 230,000 clones, about 83% appearing once. Sequenced material: peripheral blood. These receptor sequences come from a woman aged 50 to 65 with acute or convalescent COVID-19.

The chain recombines TRBV5-4 with TRBJ2-1, with D possibly matching TRBD2 (6 bases). This CDR3 has 15 residues. Trimming took off 2 bases at V and 2 bases at J, with 11 bases between the two ends. Germline CDR1 and CDR2: SGHNT and YYREEE (reference sequence). CDR3 residues: CASSLTGSPYNEQFF. In nucleotides, the CDR3 is TGTGCCAGCAGCTTAACCGGGAGCCCCTACAATGAGCAGTTCTTC.

This sequence joins TRBV21-1 and TRBJ1-5; the table gives TRBD1 as D, unverified against the DNA. TRBV21-1 counts as a pseudogene. The CDR3 runs 17 residues. CDR3 nucleotides: TGTGCCAGCAGCAAAATCGAGGGGGTGCATGGCAATCAGCCCCAGCATTTT. This codes for CASSKIEGVHGNQPQHF.

This chain links TRBV7-2 with TRBJ1-2, with a possible D match to TRBD1 (6 bases). Per the germline V gene, CDR1 is SGHTA and CDR2 is FQGNSA. V lost 5 bases and J lost 2, with 15 bases in between. The CDR3 is 15 residues long. The CDR3 spells CASSPQTGPNYGYTF. The CDR3 DNA reads TGTGCCAGCAGCCCACAGACAGGTCCCAACTATGGCTACACCTTC.

The CDR3 nucleotides are TGCAGCGTTCGCGGGACAGACAATCAGCCCCAGCATTTT. This sequence encodes CSVRGTDNQPQHF. V usage is TRBV29-1 and J usage is TRBJ1-5; the match to TRBD1 covers 7 bases. Germline assignment: CDR1 SQVTM and CDR2 ANQGSEA. The CDR3 has 13 amino acids. V gave up 5 bases and J gave up 3 bases; unmatched junction bases: 4.

This clone appeared a few times. This chain links TRBV5-6 with TRBJ2-7; 9 bases align to TRBD2. V shed 4 bases, J shed 4 bases, and the junction held 9 bases outside the gene matches. This CDR3 is 15 amino acids long. Germline lookup yields CDR1 SGHDT and CDR2 YYEEEE. CDR3 nucleotides: TGTGCCAGCAGCCCCGTCAGCGGGGGGTGGTACGAGCAGTACTTC. It is translated as CASSPVSGGWYEQYF.

The CDR3 DNA sequence: TGCGCCAGCAGCACGACAGCCGGTAATGAAAAACTGTTTTTT. This encodes CASSTTAGNEKLFF. The gene calls are TRBV5-1 and TRBJ1-4; the D gene is possibly TRBD1 (5 bases). The CDR3 sequence is 14 residues long. V lost 4 bases, J lost 4 bases, and 11 bases lay in between. CDR1 and CDR2 (germline): SGHRS, YFSETQ. Combining the CDR3 with reference TRBV5-1 and TRBJ1-4 gives the whole variable domain KAGVTQTPRYLIKTRGQQVTLSCSPISGHRSVSWYQQTPGQGLQFLFEYFSETQRNKGNFPGRFSGRQFSNSRSEMNVSTLELGDSALYLCASSTTAGNEKLFFGSGTQLSVL.

The gene calls are TRBV5-1 and TRBJ2-1, with a possible D match to TRBD1 (5 bases). The length of the CDR3 is 15 residues. Germline CDR1 is SGHRS and CDR2 is YFSETQ. V lost 4 bases and J 6 bases, leaving 17 bases between the germline ends. CDR3 sequence reads: CASSPWTTELNEQFF. In DNA, the CDR3 is TGCGCCAGCAGCCCCTGGACAACAGAACTCAATGAGCAGTTCTTC. Together with reference TRBV5-1 and TRBJ2-1, the CDR3 gives the full variable domain: KAGVTQTPRYLIKTRGQQVTLSCSPISGHRSVSWYQQTPGQGLQFLFEYFSETQRNKGNFPGRFSGRQFSNSRSEMNVSTLELGDSALYLCASSPWTTELNEQFFGPGTRLTVL.

The chain carries TRBV7-7 and TRBJ2-7, with 7 positions matching TRBD1. The CDR3 extends over 14 amino acids. Germline V gene data show CDR1 as SSHAT and CDR2 as FNYEAQ (reference sequence). Losses at the gene ends were 3 bases for V and 4 bases for J; bases not matched to a gene: 6. CDR3 sequence reads: CASSLAPRGYEQYF. The CDR3 DNA reads as TGTGCCAGCAGCTTGGCCCCCAGGGGGTACGAGCAGTACTTC.

V and J are TRBV19 and TRBJ2-1, with 9 nucleotides matching TRBD1. V gave up 4 bases and J gave up 6 bases; unmatched junction bases: 4. There are 14 residues in the CDR3. Germline V gene lookup returns CDR1 LNHDA and CDR2 SQIVND (reference sequence). CDR3 DNA: TGTGCCAGTAGTAGGGACAGGGTGGGCAATGAGCAGTTCTTC. It specifies CASSRDRVGNEQFF.

The rearrangement joins TRBV27 to TRBJ2-1; TRBD2 agrees at 13 bases. CDR1 is MNHEY and CDR2 is SMNVEV in the germline V gene (reference sequence). The CDR3 is 15 amino acids. After removal of 2 bases from V and 10 bases from J, the junction contained 5 bases not matched to a gene. The DNA for the CDR3 is TGTGCCAGCAGTTTAACTAGCGGGGGGGTTGGGGAGCAGTTCTTC. The encoded protein is CASSLTSGGVGEQFF.

This chain links TRBV3-1 (or the pseudogene TRBV3-2) with TRBJ1-1; D gene ambiguous. The ends were cut back, 8 bases at V and 0 bases at J, with 10 bases in the middle. The germline gives CDR1 LGHDT, CDR2 YNNKEL (reference sequence). The CDR3 spans 13 residues. As DNA, the CDR3 is TGTGCCAGCGCGCCAGGTATGAACACTGAAGCTTTCTTT. It translates to CASAPGMNTEAFF.